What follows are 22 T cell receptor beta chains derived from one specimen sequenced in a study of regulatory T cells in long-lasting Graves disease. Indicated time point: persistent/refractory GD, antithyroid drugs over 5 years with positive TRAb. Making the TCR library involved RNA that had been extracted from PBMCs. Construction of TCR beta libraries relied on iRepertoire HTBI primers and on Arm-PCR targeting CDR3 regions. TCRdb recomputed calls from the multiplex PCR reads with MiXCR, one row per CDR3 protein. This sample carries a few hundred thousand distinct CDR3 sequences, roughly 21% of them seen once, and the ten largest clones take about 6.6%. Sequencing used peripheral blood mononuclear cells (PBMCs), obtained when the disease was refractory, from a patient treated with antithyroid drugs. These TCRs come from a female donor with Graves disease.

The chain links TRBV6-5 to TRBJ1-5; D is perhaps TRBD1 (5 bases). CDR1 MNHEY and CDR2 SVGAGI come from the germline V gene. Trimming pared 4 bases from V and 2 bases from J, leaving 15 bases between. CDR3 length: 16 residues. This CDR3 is CASSWRGDQGNQPQHF. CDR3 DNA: TGTGCCAGCAGTTGGCGGGGGGACCAGGGCAATCAGCCCCAGCATTTT.

The DNA of the CDR3 is TGTGCCAGCAGTCAGCTACAGGGCATTGGGGCCCACAATCAGCCCCAGCATTTT. Translated: CASSQLQGIGAHNQPQHF. The gene calls are TRBV6-1 and TRBJ1-5; D might be TRBD1 (6 bases). Germline CDR1 reads MNHNS; CDR2 reads SASEGT. The CDR3 totals 18 residues. V dropped 5 bases and J dropped 3 bases, with 23 bases sitting between them.

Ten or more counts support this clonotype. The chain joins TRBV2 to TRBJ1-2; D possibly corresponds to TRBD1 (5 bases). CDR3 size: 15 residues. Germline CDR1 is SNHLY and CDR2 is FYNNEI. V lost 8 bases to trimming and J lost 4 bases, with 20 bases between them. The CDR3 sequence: CASGMPGLSPYGYTF. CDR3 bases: TGTGCCAGCGGTATGCCGGGACTTTCACCCTATGGCTACACCTTC.

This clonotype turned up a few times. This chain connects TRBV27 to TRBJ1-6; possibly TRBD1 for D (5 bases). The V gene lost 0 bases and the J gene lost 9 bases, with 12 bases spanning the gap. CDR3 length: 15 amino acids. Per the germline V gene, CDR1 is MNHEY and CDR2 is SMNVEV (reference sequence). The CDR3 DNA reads TGTGCCAGCAGTTTATCCCAGGGAATCGGTTCACCCCTCCACTTT. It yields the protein CASSLSQGIGSPLHF.

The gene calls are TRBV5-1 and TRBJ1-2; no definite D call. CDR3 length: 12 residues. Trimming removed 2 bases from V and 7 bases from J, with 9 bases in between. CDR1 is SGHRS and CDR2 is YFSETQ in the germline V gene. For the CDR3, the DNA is TGCGCCAGCAGCTTAGTCGGAGTTGGCTACACCTTC. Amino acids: CASSLVGVGYTF.

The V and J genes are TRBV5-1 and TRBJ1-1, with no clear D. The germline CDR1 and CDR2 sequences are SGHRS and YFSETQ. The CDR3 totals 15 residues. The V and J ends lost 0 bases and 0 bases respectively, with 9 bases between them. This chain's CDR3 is CASSLVPHMNTEAFF. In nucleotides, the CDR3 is TGCGCCAGCAGCTTGGTGCCACACATGAACACTGAAGCTTTCTTT.

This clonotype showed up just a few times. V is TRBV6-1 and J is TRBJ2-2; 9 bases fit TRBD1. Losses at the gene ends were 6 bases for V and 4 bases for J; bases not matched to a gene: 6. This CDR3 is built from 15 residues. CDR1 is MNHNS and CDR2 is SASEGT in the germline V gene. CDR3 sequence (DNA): TGTGCCAGCAGATCTGGGACAGGGCCCACCGGGGAGCTGTTTTTT. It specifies CASRSGTGPTGELFF.

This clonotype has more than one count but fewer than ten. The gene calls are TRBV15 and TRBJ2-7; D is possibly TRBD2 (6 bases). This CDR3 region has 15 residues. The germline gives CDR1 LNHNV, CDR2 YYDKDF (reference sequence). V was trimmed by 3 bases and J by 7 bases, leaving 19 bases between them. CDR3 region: CATSRPGSGGREQYF. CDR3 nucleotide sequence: TGTGCCACCAGCAGGCCGGGATCCGGGGGTCGAGAGCAGTACTTC.

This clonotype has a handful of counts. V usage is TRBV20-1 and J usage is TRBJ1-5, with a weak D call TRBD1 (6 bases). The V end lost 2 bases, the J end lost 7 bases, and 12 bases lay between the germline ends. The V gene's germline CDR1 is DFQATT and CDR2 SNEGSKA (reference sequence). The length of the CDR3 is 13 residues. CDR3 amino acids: CSARRGLDQPQHF. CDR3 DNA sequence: TGCAGTGCTAGACGGGGGCTGGACCAGCCCCAGCATTTT.

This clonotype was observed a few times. The CDR3 sequence is CASSPNRVWGQPQHF. DNA of the CDR3: TGTGCCAGCAGCCCTAACAGGGTATGGGGTCAGCCCCAGCATTTT. The rearrangement uses TRBV7-2 and TRBJ1-5, with D perhaps TRBD1 (6 bases). In germline, CDR1 is SGHTA, CDR2 FQGNSA. V was trimmed by 5 bases and J by 6 bases, leaving 17 bases between them. This CDR3 is built from 15 residues. The variable domain in full, completed from reference TRBV7-2 and TRBJ1-5, reads GAGVSQSPSNKVTEKGKDVELRCDPISGHTALYWYRQSLGQGLEFLIYFQGNSAPDKSGLPSDRFSAERTGGSVSTLTIQRTQQEDSAVYLCASSPNRVWGQPQHFGDGTRLSIL.

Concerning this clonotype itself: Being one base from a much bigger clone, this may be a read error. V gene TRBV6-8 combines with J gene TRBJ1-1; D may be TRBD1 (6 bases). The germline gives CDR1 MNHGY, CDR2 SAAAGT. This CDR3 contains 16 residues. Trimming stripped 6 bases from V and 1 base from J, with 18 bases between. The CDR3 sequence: CASSKVGGGQNTEAFF. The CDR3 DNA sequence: TGTGCCAGCAGCAAAGTTGGCGGGGGGCAGAACACTGAAGCTTTCTTT.

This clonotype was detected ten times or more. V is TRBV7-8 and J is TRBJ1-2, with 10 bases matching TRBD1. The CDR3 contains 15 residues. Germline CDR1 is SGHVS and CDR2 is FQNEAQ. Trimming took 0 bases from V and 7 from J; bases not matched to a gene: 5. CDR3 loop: CASSLAPGQGFGYTF. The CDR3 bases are TGTGCCAGCAGCTTAGCACCGGGACAGGGGTTTGGCTACACCTTC. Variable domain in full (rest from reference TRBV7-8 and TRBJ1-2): GAGVSQSPRYKVAKRGQDVALRCDPISGHVSLFWYQQALGQGPEFLTYFQNEAQLDKSGLPSDRFFAERPEGSVSTLKIQRTQQEDSAVYLCASSLAPGQGFGYTFGSGTRLTVV.

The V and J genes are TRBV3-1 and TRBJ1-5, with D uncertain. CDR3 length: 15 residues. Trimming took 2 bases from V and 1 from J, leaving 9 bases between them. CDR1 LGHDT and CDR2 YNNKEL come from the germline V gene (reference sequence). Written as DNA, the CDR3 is TGTGCCAGCAGCCAATTGGGAGGGAGCAATCAGCCCCAGCATTTT. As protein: CASSQLGGSNQPQHF. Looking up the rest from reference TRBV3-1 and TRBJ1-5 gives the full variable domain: DTAVSQTPKYLVTQMGNDKSIKCEQNLGHDTMYWYKQDSKKFLKIMFSYNNKELIINETVPNRFSPKSPDKAHLNLHINSLELGDSAVYFCASSQLGGSNQPQHFGDGTRLSIL.

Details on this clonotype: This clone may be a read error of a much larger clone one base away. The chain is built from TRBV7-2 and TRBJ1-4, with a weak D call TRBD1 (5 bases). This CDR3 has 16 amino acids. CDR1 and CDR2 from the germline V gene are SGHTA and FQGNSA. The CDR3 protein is CASSLTRGPLNGKLFF. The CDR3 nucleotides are TGTGCCAGCAGCTTAACGCGGGGACCGCTTAATGGAAAACTGTTTTTT.

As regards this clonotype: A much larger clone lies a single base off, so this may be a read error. This CDR3 reads CVSTADINYGYTF. The DNA for the CDR3 is TGTGTCAGCACAGCGGATATCAACTATGGCTACACCTTC. V usage is TRBV6-1 and J usage is TRBJ1-2; no firm D call. The CDR3 sequence is 13 residues long. The germline V gene has CDR1 MNHNS and CDR2 SASEGT.

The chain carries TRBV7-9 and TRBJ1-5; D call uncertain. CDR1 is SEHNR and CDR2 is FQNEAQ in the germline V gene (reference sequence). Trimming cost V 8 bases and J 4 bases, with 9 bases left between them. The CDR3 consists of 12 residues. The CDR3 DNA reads TGTGCCAGCGATCCACCGAATCAGCCCCAGCATTTT. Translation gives CASDPPNQPQHF.

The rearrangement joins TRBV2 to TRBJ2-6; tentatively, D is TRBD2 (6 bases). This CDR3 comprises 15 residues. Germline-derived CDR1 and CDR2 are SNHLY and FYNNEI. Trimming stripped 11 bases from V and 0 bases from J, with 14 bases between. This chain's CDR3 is CAFWDSDSGANVLTF. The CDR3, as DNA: TGTGCCTTCTGGGACTCTGACTCTGGGGCCAACGTCCTGACTTTC.

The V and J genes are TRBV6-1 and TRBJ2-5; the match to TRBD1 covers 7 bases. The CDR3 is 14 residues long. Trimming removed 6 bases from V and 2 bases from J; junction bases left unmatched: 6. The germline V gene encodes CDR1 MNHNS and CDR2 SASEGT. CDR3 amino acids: CASRGPGGQETQYF. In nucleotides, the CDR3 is TGTGCCAGCAGAGGGCCAGGGGGACAAGAGACCCAGTACTTC.

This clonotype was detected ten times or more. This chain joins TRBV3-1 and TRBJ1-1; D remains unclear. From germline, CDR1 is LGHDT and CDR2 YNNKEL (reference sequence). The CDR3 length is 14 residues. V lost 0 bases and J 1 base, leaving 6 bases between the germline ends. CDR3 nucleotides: TGTGCCAGCAGCCAAGACTTGGGGAACACTGAAGCTTTCTTT. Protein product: CASSQDLGNTEAFF.

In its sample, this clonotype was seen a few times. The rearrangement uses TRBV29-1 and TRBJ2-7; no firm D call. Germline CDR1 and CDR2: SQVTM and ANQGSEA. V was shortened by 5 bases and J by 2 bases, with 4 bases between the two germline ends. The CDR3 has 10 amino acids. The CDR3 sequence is CSVKTYEQYF. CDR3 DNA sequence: TGCAGCGTTAAGACCTACGAGCAGTACTTC.

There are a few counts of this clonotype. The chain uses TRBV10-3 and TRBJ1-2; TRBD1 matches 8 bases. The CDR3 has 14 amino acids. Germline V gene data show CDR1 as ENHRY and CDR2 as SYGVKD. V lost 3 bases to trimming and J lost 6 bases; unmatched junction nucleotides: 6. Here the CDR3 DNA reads TGTGCCATCAGTGAACTGGACAGGGCCAATGGCTACACCTTC. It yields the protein CAISELDRANGYTF.

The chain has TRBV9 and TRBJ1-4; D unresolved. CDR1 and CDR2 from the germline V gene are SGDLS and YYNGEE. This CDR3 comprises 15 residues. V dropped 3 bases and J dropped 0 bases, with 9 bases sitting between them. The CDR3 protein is CASSAEVSTNEKLFF. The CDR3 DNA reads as TGTGCCAGCAGCGCAGAGGTATCAACTAATGAAAAACTGTTTTTT.